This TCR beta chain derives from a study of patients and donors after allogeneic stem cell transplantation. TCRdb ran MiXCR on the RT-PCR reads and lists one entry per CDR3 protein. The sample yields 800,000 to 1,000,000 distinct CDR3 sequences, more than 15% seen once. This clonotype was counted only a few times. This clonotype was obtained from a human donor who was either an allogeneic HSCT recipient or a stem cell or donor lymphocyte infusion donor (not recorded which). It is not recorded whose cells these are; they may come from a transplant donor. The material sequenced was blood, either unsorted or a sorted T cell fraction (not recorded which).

CDR3 region: CATRFLPRGPTGELFF. CDR3 nucleotides: TGTGCCACCCGATTCCTACCCAGGGGGCCCACCGGGGAGCTGTTTTTT. The genes are TRBV27 and TRBJ2-2, with 8 bases identical to TRBD1. Germline-derived CDR1 and CDR2 are MNHEY and SMNVEV (reference sequence). The CDR3 totals 16 residues. The V and J ends lost 10 bases and 4 bases, in that order; junction bases with no gene match: 14.